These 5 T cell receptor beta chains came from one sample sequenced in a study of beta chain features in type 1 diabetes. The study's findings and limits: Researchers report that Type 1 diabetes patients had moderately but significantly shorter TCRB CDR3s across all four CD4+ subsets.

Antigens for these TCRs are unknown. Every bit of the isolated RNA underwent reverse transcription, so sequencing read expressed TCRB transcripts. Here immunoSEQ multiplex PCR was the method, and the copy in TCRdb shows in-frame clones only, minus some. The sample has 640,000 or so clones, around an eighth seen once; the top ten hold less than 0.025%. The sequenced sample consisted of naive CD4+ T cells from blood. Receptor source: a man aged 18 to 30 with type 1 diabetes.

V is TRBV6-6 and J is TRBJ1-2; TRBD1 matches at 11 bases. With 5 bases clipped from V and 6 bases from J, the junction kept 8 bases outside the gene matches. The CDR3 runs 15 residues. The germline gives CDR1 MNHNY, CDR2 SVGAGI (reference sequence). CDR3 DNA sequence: TGTGCCAGCAGTCCCGGGACAGGGGGAGCCCATGGCTACACCTTC. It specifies CASSPGTGGAHGYTF.

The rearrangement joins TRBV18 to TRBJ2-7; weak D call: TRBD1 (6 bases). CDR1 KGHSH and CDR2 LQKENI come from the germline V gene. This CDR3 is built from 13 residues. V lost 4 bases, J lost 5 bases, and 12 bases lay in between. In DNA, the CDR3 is TGTGCCAGCTCACAAGGACAGAGCAACGAGCAGTACTTC. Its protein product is CASSQGQSNEQYF.

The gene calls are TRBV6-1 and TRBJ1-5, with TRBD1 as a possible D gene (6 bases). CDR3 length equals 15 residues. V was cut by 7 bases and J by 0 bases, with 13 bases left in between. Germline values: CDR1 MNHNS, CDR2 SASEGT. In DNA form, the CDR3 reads TGTGCCAGCACCCACCGGGGGGCTAGCAATCAGCCCCAGCATTTT. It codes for CASTHRGASNQPQHF.

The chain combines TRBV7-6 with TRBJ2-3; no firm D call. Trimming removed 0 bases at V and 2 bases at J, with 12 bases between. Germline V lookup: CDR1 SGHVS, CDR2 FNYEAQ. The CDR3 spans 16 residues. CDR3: CASSLASAADTDTQYF. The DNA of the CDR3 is TGTGCCAGCAGCTTAGCGTCGGCGGCGGACACAGATACGCAGTATTTT.

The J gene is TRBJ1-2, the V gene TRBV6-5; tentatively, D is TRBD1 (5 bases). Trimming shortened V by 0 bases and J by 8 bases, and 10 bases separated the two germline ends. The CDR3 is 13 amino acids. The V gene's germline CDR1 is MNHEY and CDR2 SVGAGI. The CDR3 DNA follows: TGTGCCAGCAGTTACTCCCGGGGCGGGGGCTACACCTTC. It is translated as CASSYSRGGGYTF.